This TCR beta chain originates from a study of post-analysis software for immune sequencing data. Findings and limits, study-wide: Same-batch preparations were strongly co-clustered by F measure.

The TCR beta cDNA libraries carried unique molecular identifiers. The yield from about 1 to 10 million T cells was 500,000 or so cDNA molecules in total. Using its own MiXCR run on the PCR reads, TCRdb lists one record per CDR3 protein. The sample has roughly 430,000 distinct CDR3 sequences, roughly 40% seen once. The sample holds a few counts of this clonotype. Its antigen is undetermined. The sample comprised blood. This TCR came from a girl aged 2 to 9 with multiple sclerosis.

Written as DNA, the CDR3 is TGTGCCAGCAGCTCCCCCTTGGGTGGAGAGACCCAGTACTTC. Its translation: CASSSPLGGETQYF. The chain uses TRBV13 and TRBJ2-5; no firm D call. The CDR3 has 14 amino acids. The germline V and J ends were trimmed by 4 bases and 4 bases, with 13 bases remaining between them. Germline CDR1 PRHDT, CDR2 FYEKMQ (reference sequence).